This TCR beta chain was sequenced during a study of shared clonotypes between healthy human individuals. Study details: Researchers drew samples from a couple of women and three men aged 18 to 49. Whole-study findings and limits: Deeper or shallower sequencing was expected to change how clonotypes are shared among donors.

Each subset's genomic DNA was split evenly across several immunoSEQ plates. Produced via immunoSEQ multiplex PCR; TCRdb's table is partial and in-frame only. The sample has roughly 500,000 clones; 79% are singletons. On this clone itself: Its target is unknown.

The donors were all Caucasian adults (living in Nashville, Tennessee). CDR1 is SGHTA and CDR2 is FQGTGA in the germline V gene. V shed 2 bases and J shed 3 bases, with 7 bases lying between them. The CDR3 consists of 13 residues. This chain uses TRBV7-3 with TRBJ2-5; a possible D gene is TRBD1 (5 bases). The sample consisted of PBMCs. This receptor was obtained from a woman between 40 and 50 years old in good health. Some clones in this sample may be carry-over from other donors' samples. The CDR3 region has the DNA TGTGCCAGCAGCTTAGCAGGGAAAGAGACCCAGTACTTC. It encodes CASSLAGKETQYF.